This passage covers 28 T cell receptor beta chains from one sample sequenced in a study of OX40 agonist ivuxolimab in advanced cancers. TCRdb's table, derived via immunoSEQ multiplex PCR, lists solely in-frame clones and lacks some. The sample contains 50,000 to 70,000 clones, around 91% of which appear only once. The sample here was CD4+ or CD8+ T cells sorted from blood, taken in a trial of the OX40 agonist ivuxolimab. All receptors come from an adult with an advanced solid tumor such as melanoma, head and neck, liver or kidney cancer.

CDR3 sequence: CASTRTADYNEQFF. For the CDR3, the DNA is TGTGCCAGTACGAGGACAGCAGACTACAATGAGCAGTTCTTC. The V gene is TRBV9, the J gene TRBJ2-1, with D possibly TRBD1 on 6 matching bases. This CDR3 spans 14 amino acids. The V gene lost 8 bases and the J gene lost 3 bases, with 15 bases spanning the gap. Germline CDR1 reads SGDLS; CDR2 reads YYNGEE.

J is TRBJ1-2 and V is TRBV19; no definite D call. The V gene lost 5 bases and the J gene lost 4 bases, with 8 bases spanning the gap. Germline CDR1 and CDR2: LNHDA and SQIVND (reference sequence). The CDR3 sequence is 12 residues long. CDR3 region: CASSSGGYGYTF. The CDR3 region has the DNA TGTGCCAGTAGTTCCGGAGGCTATGGCTACACCTTC.

The CDR3 nucleotides are TGTGCCAGCAGCTTATTGGAACCGGGTCAGTACTTC. Encoded protein: CASSLLEPGQYF. The genes are TRBV11-2 and TRBJ2-7; no reliable D call. Deletions cut 2 bases from V and 10 bases from J, with 12 bases between. CDR3 length: 12 amino acids. The germline V gene encodes CDR1 SGHAT and CDR2 FQNNGV. The full variable domain, with the rest looked up from reference TRBV11-2 and TRBJ2-7, is EAGVAQSPRYKIIEKRQSVAFWCNPISGHATLYWYQQILGQGPKLLIQFQNNGVVDDSQLPKDRFSAERLKGVDSTLKIQPAKLEDSAVYLCASSLLEPGQYFGPGTRLTVT.

V is TRBV7-6 and J is TRBJ2-7; D perhaps matches TRBD2 (5 bases). Looked up from germline, CDR1 is SGHVS and CDR2 is FNYEAQ. CDR3 size: 13 residues. V lost 1 base and J lost 4, with 8 bases in between. CDR3 DNA: TGTGCCAGCAGCTTAGGGTCGGGGTACGAGCAGTACTTC. Amino acids: CASSLGSGYEQYF. Combining the CDR3 with reference TRBV7-6 and TRBJ2-7 gives the whole variable domain GAGVSQSPRYKVTKRGQDVALRCDPISGHVSLYWYRQALGQGPEFLTYFNYEAQQDKSGLPNDRFSAERPEGSISTLTIQRTEQRDSAMYRCASSLGSGYEQYFGPGTRLTVT.

The chain combines TRBV27 with TRBJ2-1, with no clear D. The CDR3 runs 12 residues. Trimming left V 8 bases short and J 15 bases short, with 20 bases between. Germline V gene data show CDR1 as MNHEY and CDR2 as SMNVEV (reference sequence). The CDR3 DNA follows: TGTGCCAGCTTGAACGACGGACGGGTTCTGTTCTTC. It specifies CASLNDGRVLFF.

The chain recombines TRBV28 with TRBJ1-2; D is unclear. The CDR3 length is 16 residues. CDR1 is MDHEN and CDR2 is SYDVKM in the germline V gene. Deletions cut 3 bases from V and 0 bases from J, with 14 bases between. The DNA of the CDR3 is TGTGCCAGCAGTTTTCTACTTAAACGGGCTAACTATGGCTACACCTTC. This encodes CASSFLLKRANYGYTF.

V usage is TRBV6-6 and J usage is TRBJ2-5, with D possibly being TRBD1 or TRBD2 (5 bases each). Germline CDR1 and CDR2: MNHNY and SVGAGI (reference sequence). CDR3 length: 16 amino acids. V shed 1 base and J shed 2 bases, with 14 bases lying between them. The CDR3 reads CASSYLPGPPQETQYF. CDR3 coding DNA: TGTGCCAGCAGTTACTTGCCGGGGCCTCCGCAAGAGACCCAGTACTTC.

CDR3 sequence reads: CAAGRQNTEAFF. In DNA, the CDR3 is TGTGCGGCGGGACGGCAGAACACTGAAGCTTTCTTT. The chain recombines TRBV7-8 with TRBJ1-1; tentatively, D is TRBD1 (5 bases). This CDR3 has 12 residues. Germline V gene sequence: CDR1 SGHVS, CDR2 FQNEAQ.

Here the CDR3 reads CASSPRASGTRGQFF. The DNA for the CDR3 is TGTGCCAGCAGTCCCCGGGCTAGCGGTACGAGAGGGCAGTTCTTC. The chain carries TRBV27 and TRBJ2-1; TRBD2 aligns across 7 bases. Germline V gene sequence: CDR1 MNHEY, CDR2 SMNVEV (reference sequence). The CDR3 contains 15 residues. After removal of 5 bases from V and 12 bases from J, the junction contained 16 bases not matched to a gene.

This clone was counted once. The V call is TRBV29-1, the J call TRBJ2-7, with D hard to call. This CDR3 comprises 12 residues. V lost 5 bases, J lost 0 bases, and 8 bases lay in between. CDR1 and CDR2 (germline): SQVTM, ANQGSEA. This chain's CDR3 is CSVFKGSYEQYF. CDR3 nucleotides: TGCAGCGTTTTTAAGGGCTCCTACGAGCAGTACTTC.

This clone has just one count. The chain links TRBV5-1 to TRBJ2-1; 7 nucleotides agree with TRBD1. With 4 bases clipped from V and 3 bases from J, the junction kept 7 bases outside the gene matches. This CDR3 contains 15 residues. Germline V CDR1 and CDR2: SGHRS, YFSETQ. The CDR3: CASSTWTGNYNEQFF. The DNA for the CDR3 is TGCGCCAGCAGCACCTGGACAGGCAACTACAATGAGCAGTTCTTC.

The chain joins TRBV11-2 to TRBJ1-5; the D is unclear. Germline CDR1 is SGHAT and CDR2 is FQNNGV. The CDR3 covers 13 residues. Trimming took 1 base from V and 5 from J, leaving 6 bases between them. The CDR3 DNA reads as TGTGCCAGCAGCTTAGGGCCCTATCAGCCCCAGCATTTT. Amino acid sequence: CASSLGPYQPQHF.

A single count supports this clone. This chain links TRBV5-1 with TRBJ2-3; D may be TRBD1 or TRBD2 (5 bases each). Germline CDR1 is SGHRS and CDR2 is YFSETQ. Trimming removed 3 bases from V and 2 bases from J, with 16 bases in between. This CDR3 contains 16 residues. The CDR3 nucleotides read TGCGCCAGCAGCTCTGAAATGGGGGTGAACACAGATACGCAGTATTTT. Protein product: CASSSEMGVNTDTQYF.

The V and J genes are TRBV6-5 and TRBJ2-7; the D is unclear. V dropped 0 bases and J dropped 2 bases, with 11 bases sitting between them. Germline values: CDR1 MNHEY, CDR2 SVGAGI. The CDR3 consists of 15 residues. CDR3 sequence reads: CASSYSGSTPYEQYF. CDR3 DNA: TGTGCCAGCAGTTACTCGGGCAGCACCCCCTACGAGCAGTACTTC.

This clone was recorded once. This rearrangement joins TRBV5-1 to TRBJ2-2; D ambiguous. V shed 6 bases and J shed 6 bases, with 15 bases lying between them. CDR1 is SGHRS and CDR2 is YFSETQ in the germline V gene. The CDR3 has 14 amino acids. As DNA, the CDR3 is TGCGCCAGCACTATAACGAGTTGGTCCGGGGAGCTGTTTTTT. The encoded protein is CASTITSWSGELFF. Based on the CDR3 plus reference TRBV5-1 and TRBJ2-2, the full variable domain is KAGVTQTPRYLIKTRGQQVTLSCSPISGHRSVSWYQQTPGQGLQFLFEYFSETQRNKGNFPGRFSGRQFSNSRSEMNVSTLELGDSALYLCASTITSWSGELFFGEGSRLTVL.

The CDR3 sequence: CASSLAQLETKETQYF. CDR3 bases: TGTGCCAGCAGCTTGGCCCAACTAGAAACGAAAGAGACCCAGTACTTC. V gene TRBV5-4 combines with J gene TRBJ2-5; D is perhaps TRBD2 (5 bases). This CDR3 region has 16 residues. V was pared by 0 bases and J by 3 bases, with 15 bases between. CDR1 is SGHNT, CDR2 YYREEE, per germline (reference sequence).

In this sample, this clone turned up a few times. This rearrangement joins TRBV5-1 to TRBJ1-1, with TRBD1 identical over 8 bases. Germline V gives CDR1 SGHRS, CDR2 YFSETQ. The trim removed 4 bases at V and 4 bases at J, leaving 6 bases unmatched. The CDR3 contains 14 residues. CDR3 nucleotides: TGCGCCAGCAGCGGGACAGGCGGGAGCACTGAAGCTTTCTTT. Translated, it gives CASSGTGGSTEAFF.

In the case of this clone: The sample contains more than one DNA sequence encoding this CDR3. The genes are TRBV2 and TRBJ1-5; D remains unclear. The CDR3 runs to 12 residues. V was shortened by 3 bases and J by 7 bases, with 7 bases between the two germline ends. CDR1 is SNHLY, CDR2 FYNNEI, per germline. As DNA, the CDR3 is TGTGCCAGCAGTGAGGTGGGCCAGCCCCAGCATTTT. This translates into CASSEVGQPQHF.

The rearrangement uses TRBV7-9 and TRBJ1-2; TRBD1 might be the D (6 bases). This CDR3 is 14 amino acids long. The V gene lost 1 base and the J gene lost 4 bases, with 10 bases spanning the gap. Germline CDR1 and CDR2: SEHNR and FQNEAQ (reference sequence). The CDR3 DNA reads TGTGCCAGCAGCTTAGGGGGGCGCGGCTATGGCTACACCTTC. It encodes CASSLGGRGYGYTF.

This chain connects TRBV11-2 to TRBJ1-5; D is uncertain. V was trimmed by 5 bases and J by 2 bases, leaving 13 bases between them. Germline V gene lookup returns CDR1 SGHAT and CDR2 FQNNGV. This CDR3 has 15 residues. In DNA form, the CDR3 reads TGTGCCAGCAGCCTCGAGCGAGGTGGCAATCAGCCCCAGCATTTT. It yields the protein CASSLERGGNQPQHF.

The rearrangement joins TRBV5-6 to TRBJ2-7, with D possibly called TRBD1 or TRBD2 (5 bases each). Trimming cost V 3 bases and J 7 bases, with 20 bases left between them. This CDR3 is 15 amino acids long. Germline CDR1 is SGHDT and CDR2 is YYEEEE. The CDR3 coding sequence is TGTGCCAGCAGCTGGGCCGGGACCGCCATAGGGGAGCAGTACTTC. Its translation is CASSWAGTAIGEQYF. The whole variable domain, remainder taken from reference TRBV5-6 and TRBJ2-7, is DAGVTQSPTHLIKTRGQQVTLRCSPKSGHDTVSWYQQALGQGPQFIFQYYEEEERQRGNFPDRFSGHQFPNYSSELNVNALLLGDSALYLCASSWAGTAIGEQYFGPGTRLTVT.

This chain joins TRBV11-2 and TRBJ1-1; D is undetermined. Germline values: CDR1 SGHAT, CDR2 FQNNGV. With 3 bases removed from V and 5 bases from J, the gap between germline ends came to 7 bases. The CDR3 sequence is 12 residues long. This CDR3 reads CASSLGLTEAFF. DNA for the CDR3: TGTGCCAGCAGCTTGGGGTTGACTGAAGCTTTCTTT. The variable domain in full, with the rest retrieved from reference TRBV11-2 and TRBJ1-1, is EAGVAQSPRYKIIEKRQSVAFWCNPISGHATLYWYQQILGQGPKLLIQFQNNGVVDDSQLPKDRFSAERLKGVDSTLKIQPAKLEDSAVYLCASSLGLTEAFFGQGTRLTVV.

The rearrangement links TRBV5-6 to TRBJ1-1, with D unclear. The CDR3 sequence is 15 residues long. The germline CDR1 and CDR2 sequences are SGHDT and YYEEEE. Trimming took 6 bases from V and 1 from J, leaving 16 bases between them. CDR3 DNA: TGTGCCAGCATCACCTCCCGGCGGCCGAACACTGAAGCTTTCTTT. This gives the protein CASITSRRPNTEAFF.

The chain employs TRBV7-2 and TRBJ2-1, with D perhaps TRBD2 (11 bases). CDR1 is SGHTA, CDR2 FQGNSA, per germline. Trimming removed 6 bases from V and 5 bases from J, with 29 bases in between. The CDR3 length is 19 residues. The CDR3 loop is CASSMDRGSLAGGHNEQFF. The CDR3 nucleotides are TGTGCCAGCAGTATGGACAGGGGGTCTCTAGCGGGAGGTCACAATGAGCAGTTCTTC. Full variable domain (missing parts from reference TRBV7-2 and TRBJ2-1): GAGVSQSPSNKVTEKGKDVELRCDPISGHTALYWYRQSLGQGLEFLIYFQGNSAPDKSGLPSDRFSAERTGGSVSTLTIQRTQQEDSAVYLCASSMDRGSLAGGHNEQFFGPGTRLTVL.

V and J are TRBV5-6 and TRBJ2-2, with D unresolved. The CDR3 spans 13 residues. Germline V lookup: CDR1 SGHDT, CDR2 YYEEEE. V was trimmed by 4 bases and J by 2 bases, leaving 6 bases between them. The CDR3 nucleotides are TGTGCCAGCAGCAGAGCTAACACCGGGGAGCTGTTTTTT. Translation gives CASSRANTGELFF. The complete variable domain, with remaining parts taken from reference TRBV5-6 and TRBJ2-2, reads DAGVTQSPTHLIKTRGQQVTLRCSPKSGHDTVSWYQQALGQGPQFIFQYYEEEERQRGNFPDRFSGHQFPNYSSELNVNALLLGDSALYLCASSRANTGELFFGEGSRLTVL.

The V call is TRBV7-7, the J call TRBJ2-2, with D possibly being TRBD2 (6 bases). The CDR3 length is 15 residues. Trimming left V 4 bases short and J 6 bases short, with 15 bases between. Per the germline V gene, CDR1 is SSHAT and CDR2 is FNYEAQ (reference sequence). CDR3 sequence reads: CASSSGPAGSGELFF. DNA of the CDR3: TGTGCCAGCAGCTCGGGGCCAGCGGGCTCCGGGGAGCTGTTTTTT.

The chain links TRBV18 to TRBJ1-5; TRBD1 aligns across 7 bases. The V segment lost 3 bases and the J segment 6 bases; nucleotides outside the gene matches: 5. Germline assignment: CDR1 KGHSH and CDR2 LQKENI. The CDR3 extends over 14 amino acids. Here the CDR3 reads CASSPSGQVQPQHF. CDR3 DNA: TGTGCCAGCTCACCCTCAGGACAGGTTCAGCCCCAGCATTTT.

The chain recombines TRBV6-5 with TRBJ2-4; 8 nucleotides match TRBD1. Trimming took 8 bases from V and 3 from J; bases not matched to a gene: 9. This CDR3 spans 15 amino acids. CDR1 and CDR2 (germline): MNHEY, SVGAGI. The CDR3 coding sequence is TGTGCCAGCTCAAACGAGGGGACAGGCAAAAACATTCAGTACTTC. Protein product: CASSNEGTGKNIQYF.